Sequencing of this T cell receptor beta chain was carried out in a study of blood T cells in healthy people across ages. Sample-barcoded 5' priming and a J-beta primer mix drove a second PCR of 7 to 11 cycles. MiXCR, applied by TCRdb to the 5' RACE reads, yields one record per CDR3 protein. The sample consists of just over 800,000 distinct CDR3 sequences, less than 80% of them appearing once. This clonotype was recorded only once. This CDR3 spans 16 amino acids. Per germline, CDR1 MGHDK and CDR2 SYGVNS. V was shortened by 6 bases and J by 6 bases, with 24 bases between the two germline ends. This sequence originates from a man younger than 40 in good health. The sample was blood. The genes are TRBV25-1 and TRBJ2-7; no clear D. CDR3 sequence reads: CASSPSLYGLLFEQYF. For the CDR3, the DNA is TGTGCCAGCAGCCCCTCCCTTTATGGTCTCTTATTCGAGCAGTACTTC.